This T cell receptor (beta chain) came from a study of beta chain features in type 1 diabetes. The CDR3 has 13 residues. The ends were cut back, 4 bases at V and 0 bases at J, with 9 bases in the middle. The V gene's germline CDR1 is GTSNPN and CDR2 SVGIG (reference sequence). Sequencing targeted expressed TCRB transcripts, as all isolated RNA had been reverse transcribed. Sequencing used immunoSEQ multiplex PCR; TCRdb keeps in-frame clones, though not all of them. This table has 360,000 or so clones, 20% appearing once. The sequencing sample was made of naive CD4+ T cells from blood. The chain combines TRBV30 with TRBJ1-1, with D hard to call. The TCR originated in a woman between 18 and 29 years old in good health. The CDR3 coding sequence is TGTGCCTGGACCCCCGGGGTGAACACTGAAGCTTTCTTT. Protein sequence: CAWTPGVNTEAFF.